The clone carrying this T cell receptor beta chain was observed at least ten times. The antigen is undetermined. The sample comes from a study of human T cells and chemical hapten exposure. Overall study context: Largely, small differences in pooled library volume made per-sample TCR yields vary.

Unique molecular identifiers were attached to individual cDNA molecules within the library. TCRdb independently ran MiXCR on the reads; one entry per CDR3 protein. This repertoire shows about 120,000 distinct CDR3 sequences, 6.5% to 10% found once; its top ten account for more than 1.3%. The authors extracted total RNA from unfractionated whole blood. The V gene lost 7 bases and the J gene lost 9 bases, with 20 bases spanning the gap. The germline V gene encodes CDR1 SGHRS and CDR2 YFSETQ. The CDR3 is made up of 14 amino acids. Study results and caveats: Following DPC sensitization, TCRs present above 1 in 1000 frequency showed no change.

Material: whole blood. The chain is built from TRBV5-1 and TRBJ2-1; D is perhaps TRBD1 or TRBD2 (7 bases each). This receptor was taken from a human donor in good health. Some clones in this sample may be carry-over from other donors' samples. The CDR3 region has the DNA TGCGCCAGCGGGAAAGAGACAGGGAGGGGTGAGCAGTTCTTC. Protein sequence: CASGKETGRGEQFF. Full variable domain (rest looked up from reference TRBV5-1 and TRBJ2-1): KAGVTQTPRYLIKTRGQQVTLSCSPISGHRSVSWYQQTPGQGLQFLFEYFSETQRNKGNFPGRFSGRQFSNSRSEMNVSTLELGDSALYLCASGKETGRGEQFFGPGTRLTVL.